This T cell receptor (beta chain) was observed in a study of T cell repertoires in cytomegalovirus infection. Study details: Evidence of both CMV infection and a matching HLA type came from public TCR beta signatures.

This CDR3 region has 16 residues. Trimming cost V 0 bases and J 6 bases, with 16 bases left between them. Germline CDR1 LNHNV, CDR2 YYDKDF (reference sequence). This clonotype was counted only a few times. Its matching antigen is unknown. TCRdb re-called the reads with MiXCR, one entry per CDR3 protein. The data hold 550,000 to 700,000 distinct CDR3 sequences, with under 45% observed a single time. The rearrangement links TRBV15 to TRBJ2-3; D not certain. The input for sequencing was cultured PBMCs, taken from culture after CMV antigen stimulation. This sequence was found in a human donor in good health (CMV status not recorded). Some clones in this sample may be carry-over from other donors' samples. The CDR3 loop reads CATSRDPPTLPDTQYF. The CDR3 DNA is TGTGCCACCAGCAGAGATCCTCCCACTTTACCCGATACGCAGTATTTT. Using reference TRBV15 and TRBJ2-3 for the parts outside the CDR3, the full variable domain is DAMVIQNPRYQVTQFGKPVTLSCSQTLNHNVMYWYQQKSSQAPKLLFHYYDKDFNNEADTPDNFQSRRPNTSFCFLDIRSPGLGDTAMYLCATSRDPPTLPDTQYFGPGTRLTVL.